The rows below give T cell receptor beta chains drawn from one sample of a study of blood T cell repertoires in COVID-19. Sequencing used immunoSEQ multiplex PCR; TCRdb keeps in-frame clones, though not all of them. The data hold more than 200,000 clones, with around 86% observed a single time. The specimen sequenced was peripheral blood. These receptors were collected from a woman aged 80 or over with COVID-19, enrolled during active disease. Both conserved end residues are part of each CDR3. The D gene is left open where the match is weak. Only some rows state a clone size, as once, few, many or a class for expanded clones.

J,D,size,V,CDR3,DNA
TRBJ2-1,.,.,TRBV5-1,CASSLGRGSALTEQFF,TGCGCCAGCAGCTTGGGAAGGGGATCGGCGCTTACTGAGCAGTTCTTC
TRBJ2-1,TRBD1,.,TRBV19,CASSIRDRGPNEQFF,TGTGCCAGTAGTATCCGGGACAGGGGGCCCAATGAGCAGTTCTTC
TRBJ2-5,.,once,TRBV7-9,CASSFPGGTQYF,TGTGCCAGCAGCTTCCCCGGGGGAACCCAGTACTTC
TRBJ1-2,.,.,TRBV14,CASSQALSYGYTF,TGTGCCAGCAGCCAAGCCCTTTCCTATGGCTACACCTTC
TRBJ2-1,.,.,TRBV27,CASSSLGVGDNEQFF,TGTGCCAGCAGTTCCCTAGGGGTGGGTGACAATGAGCAGTTCTTC
TRBJ1-5,TRBD1,.,TRBV2,CASSPGTGGNQPQHF,TGTGCCAGCAGCCCCGGGACAGGAGGCAATCAGCCCCAGCATTTT
TRBJ2-2,.,.,TRBV28,CASSVAMAGGELFF,TGTGCCAGCAGCGTAGCGATGGCAGGCGGGGAGCTGTTTTTT
TRBJ2-5,TRBD2,.,TRBV29-1,CSVAGTSGGAILAETQYF,TGCAGCGTAGCCGGGACTAGCGGGGGGGCCATATTAGCGGAGACCCAGTACTTC
TRBJ2-4,TRBD2,.,TRBV14,CASSQDLLAGGGIQYF,TGTGCCAGCAGCCAAGATCTCTTAGCGGGGGGTGGCATTCAGTACTTC
TRBJ1-5,.,few,TRBV19,CATSGGGVGSNQPQHF,TGTGCCACCTCCGGGGGAGGGGTTGGTAGCAATCAGCCCCAGCATTTT
TRBJ1-5,.,.,TRBV10-3,CAISESAAGSNQPQHF,TGTGCCATCAGTGAGTCGGCGGCGGGGAGCAATCAGCCCCAGCATTTT
TRBJ2-3,TRBD2,.,TRBV9,CASSVRTSGRADTQYF,TGTGCCAGCAGCGTGCGGACTAGCGGTCGGGCAGATACGCAGTATTTT
TRBJ1-1,.,.,TRBV6-5,CASSYYSSTEAFF,TGTGCCAGCAGTTACTATAGTTCCACTGAAGCTTTCTTT
TRBJ2-7,TRBD2,.,TRBV7-2,CASSPSGLAGYEQYF,TGTGCCAGCAGCCCCTCGGGACTAGCGGGGTACGAGCAGTACTTC
TRBJ2-6,TRBD1,.,TRBV25-1,CASSDRGSSGANVLTF,TGTGCCAGCAGTGACAGGGGGTCCTCTGGGGCCAACGTCCTGACTTTC
TRBJ1-2,.,once,TRBV5-4,CASSLAGGQVNGYTF,TGTGCCAGCAGCTTGGCCGGGGGGCAGGTGAATGGCTACACCTTC
TRBJ1-2,.,.,TRBV30,CAWSRTDYGYTF,TGTGCCTGGAGCCGGACAGACTATGGCTACACCTTC
TRBJ1-2,.,.,TRBV7-8,CASRVEGALPYGYTF,TGTGCCAGCAGGGTAGAGGGAGCCCTCCCCTATGGCTACACCTTC
TRBJ1-2,.,.,TRBV27,CASSSQAGPYYGYTF,TGTGCCAGCAGTTCCCAGGCGGGGCCCTACTATGGCTACACCTTC
TRBJ1-2,.,once,TRBV19,CASSISHQDIAGGGYTF,TGTGCCAGTAGTATATCTCACCAGGACATTGCCGGGGGTGGCTACACCTTC
TRBJ2-5,.,.,TRBV7-9,CASSRPLVEGQETQYF,TGTGCCAGCAGCCGCCCACTAGTAGAGGGACAAGAGACCCAGTACTTC
TRBJ1-2,TRBD1,.,TRBV7-2,CASSLDGTGGTYGYTF,TGTGCCAGCAGCTTAGACGGGACAGGGGGCACCTATGGCTACACCTTC
TRBJ2-1,TRBD2,.,TRBV7-9,CASSPIGLAHNEQFF,TGTGCCAGCAGCCCGATAGGACTAGCCCACAATGAGCAGTTCTTC
TRBJ1-6,.,.,TRBV7-8,CASSLGSPLHF,TGTGCCAGCAGCCTCGGTTCACCCCTCCACTTT
TRBJ2-7,.,once,TRBV18,CASSPPIPLQGYEQYF,TGTGCCAGCTCACCACCAATACCCCTACAGGGATACGAGCAGTACTTC
TRBJ1-1,.,.,TRBV6-1,CASSEQLQIPEAFF,TGTGCCAGCAGTGAACAATTACAGATTCCTGAAGCTTTCTTT
TRBJ2-7,TRBD1,once,TRBV4-3,CASSQEGQGAYEQYF,TGCGCCAGCAGCCAAGAAGGGCAGGGGGCCTACGAGCAGTACTTC
TRBJ1-1,.,.,TRBV6-5,CASSPRRGTEAFF,TGTGCCAGCAGCCCAAGGAGGGGCACTGAAGCTTTCTTT
TRBJ1-1,.,once,TRBV28,CASSLFAAPESTEAFF,TGTGCCAGCAGTTTATTCGCGGCCCCCGAGTCTACTGAAGCTTTCTTT
TRBJ1-1,.,once,TRBV6-1,CASSEEGVMNTEAFF,TGTGCCAGCAGTGAAGAGGGGGTAATGAACACTGAAGCTTTCTTT
TRBJ2-1,.,.,TRBV10-3,CAISEGSYNEQFF,TGTGCCATCAGTGAGGGGAGTTACAATGAGCAGTTCTTC